This TCR beta chain is from a study of blood T cell repertoires in COVID-19 (dated by TCRdb to the early 2020s). Some background on the complete study: Samples covering the acute and convalescent phases of COVID-19 were provided by collaborators in the United States, Italy and Spain. The prospective study material was composed of cDNA or gDNA derived from T cells, B-cell-depleted T cells, or PBMCs. The dataset comprised deeply sampled blood TCRbeta repertoires from subjects exposed to, actively infected with, or recovered from COVID-19. The repertoires were released in a freely available public database intended as a resource for research on the immune response to SARS-CoV-2. Samples came from the ongoing ImmuneRACE study (first 160 participants) plus 1,254 subjects from 6 global collaborators. Nearly every sample came with metadata listing a de-identified subject ID, COVID-19 status, age in years and sex. Where available, HLA class I and class II types were obtained from metadata supplied by the sample provider rather than from assay-based typing. What the work shows at the level of the full study, not this receptor alone: The quantity of clinical and demographic metadata differed by source and by participant and was supplied without curation.

The immunoSEQ Assay, a bias-controlled multiplex PCR, was used to amplify TCRbeta CDR3 regions from genomic DNA. Regarding the original processing steps: The number of nucleated cells in each sample was estimated from the amplification of reference gene primers within the assay. Sequence reads were collapsed and filtered to measure the absolute abundance of every unique TCRbeta CDR3 rearrangement. For each sample, productive Simpson clonality was calculated as the square root of Simpson's diversity index over productive rearrangements. TCRdb's version of the immuneACCESS table is confined to in-frame rearrangements and falls short of the full clone set. An unresolved V gene accounts for under half of the shortfall where checked; the remainder is of unknown origin. The V and J calls and clone size were taken over from that table, and D and trimming were inferred from the DNA. A total of over 250,000 clones appear in this sample, 75% to 90% of them only once. Of the sample, approximately 9.9% is held by the ten largest clones.

There are a few counts of this clone. There is no known antigen for this receptor. There are no base qualities to consult, and no much larger clone falls within one base. The collaborating institutions used their own protocols to collect whole blood in K2EDTA tubes. For TCRbeta analysis, collaborators shipped samples in one of three forms: frozen whole blood, isolated PBMCs, or DNA extracted from either of those sample types. Deletion took 6 bases off V and 6 bases off J, with a span of 12 bases between the germline ends. The CDR3 goes from the cysteine to the phenylalanine over 12 residues. This entry keeps only the CDR3 DNA: 36 bases, framed from base 1. According to the germline V gene, CDR1 reads SGHVS and CDR2 reads FNYEAQ.

The sequence links TRBV7-6 to TRBJ2-7, and the D gene may be TRBD1, 5 bases matching. Sequencing was carried out using peripheral blood. The sequence derives from a woman aged 70 to 79 with acute or convalescent COVID-19. For the CDR3, the sequence is CASSPQGTEQYF. At the DNA level, the sequence is TGTGCCAGCAGTCCTCAGGGAACCGAGCAGTACTTC.